The 7 T cell receptor beta chains presented below share a single source sample, sequenced in a study of blood T cell repertoires in COVID-19. This table comes from immunoSEQ multiplex PCR, and its TCRdb copy is limited to in-frame clones, with some not included. The table includes 50,000 to 55,000 clones, around nine tenths detected once. Sequences were obtained from peripheral blood. These receptors all stem from a man in his fifties with active COVID-19.

CDR3 sequence (DNA): TGCGCCAGCAGCCAAGTGGGGGGGGCCAATGAAAAACTGTTTTTT. Its translation is CASSQVGGANEKLFF. This sequence joins TRBV4-3 and TRBJ1-4; the D gene is possibly TRBD1 (6 bases). Trimming shortened V by 1 base and J by 5 bases, and 11 bases separated the two germline ends. CDR1 is LGHNA, CDR2 YSLEER, per germline. CDR3 length equals 15 residues.

The chain is built from TRBV13 and TRBJ1-2; 11 nucleotides align to TRBD1. V lost 5 bases, J lost 1 base, and 6 bases stayed unmatched. The CDR3 has 16 amino acids. From germline, CDR1 is PRHDT and CDR2 FYEKMQ (reference sequence). The DNA for the CDR3 is TGTGCCAGCAGCGCCGGGACAGGGGGTGTTAACTATGGCTACACCTTC. Translating it yields CASSAGTGGVNYGYTF.

The chain has TRBV10-3 and TRBJ1-3; D remains ambiguous. The CDR3 runs to 16 residues. In germline, CDR1 is ENHRY, CDR2 SYGVKD. V dropped 0 bases and J dropped 0 bases, with 9 bases sitting between them. Here the CDR3 reads CAISESRSNSGNTIYF. The DNA of the CDR3 is TGTGCCATCAGTGAGTCTAGGAGCAACTCTGGAAACACCATATATTTT.

V is TRBV11-2 and J is TRBJ1-4, with 7 nucleotides matching TRBD1. V was pared by 7 bases and J by 3 bases, with 17 bases of the junction left unmatched. The length of the CDR3 is 18 residues. The germline V gene encodes CDR1 SGHAT and CDR2 FQNNGV. The CDR3 sequence: CASKLMGGQLLANEKLFF. CDR3 sequence (DNA): TGTGCCAGCAAACTCATGGGGGGACAGCTACTTGCTAATGAAAAACTGTTTTTT.

The chain employs TRBV3-1 (or the pseudogene TRBV3-2) and TRBJ2-5; 7 bases fit TRBD2. Trimming took 0 bases from V and 5 from J; bases not matched to a gene: 9. This CDR3 has 16 residues. CDR1 is LGHDT and CDR2 is YNNKEL in the germline V gene (reference sequence). In nucleotides, the CDR3 is TGTGCCAGCAGCCAAGACGACGGGAGGAGTCGGGAGACCCAGTACTTC. This sequence encodes CASSQDDGRSRETQYF.

This chain connects TRBV6-2 or TRBV6-3 to TRBJ2-7; 12 bases are shared with TRBD1. Germline loops: CDR1 MNHEY, CDR2 SVGEGT. CDR3 size: 16 residues. V shed 0 bases and J 7 bases; nucleotides not matched to a gene: 7. The CDR3 coding sequence is TGTGCCAGCAGTTACTCGACGGGACAGGGGGCGTTAGAGCAGTACTTC. It translates to CASSYSTGQGALEQYF.

The J gene is TRBJ2-4, the V gene TRBV30; 7 bases fit TRBD2. Germline-derived CDR1 and CDR2 are GTSNPN and SVGIG (reference sequence). V lost 4 bases to trimming and J lost 7 bases; unmatched junction nucleotides: 16. CDR3 length: 16 residues. CDR3 sequence (DNA): TGTGCCTGGATGTCCCCACGGGGGGTAACGGGGAACATTCAGTACTTC. This gives the protein CAWMSPRGVTGNIQYF. Filled out from reference TRBV30 and TRBJ2-4, the complete variable domain reads SQTIHQWPATLVQPVGSPLSLECTVEGTSNPNLYWYRQAAGRGLQLLFYSVGIGQISSEVPQNLSASRPQDRQFILSSKKLLLSDSGFYLCAWMSPRGVTGNIQYFGAGTRLSVL.